This passage covers 7 T cell receptor beta chains from one sample sequenced in a study of cytomegalovirus exposure and HLA in healthy donors. The PCR ran on 60 Vbeta and 13 Jbeta primers. TCRdb's table, derived via immunoSEQ multiplex PCR, lists solely in-frame clones and lacks some. Of nearly 95,000 clones in the sample, 7.6% are singletons; the top ten hold 2.3%. The sample taken for sequencing was PBMCs. These receptors all stem from a man between 50 and 59 years old in good health and CMV-seronegative.

The chain is built from TRBV2 and TRBJ1-4; 11 bases map to TRBD1. The trim removed 6 bases at V and 8 bases at J, leaving 2 bases unmatched. The CDR3 length is 13 residues. CDR1 and CDR2 (germline): SNHLY, FYNNEI. CDR3 bases: TGTGCCAGCAGGGACAGGGGGCGAGAAAAACTGTTTTTT. It encodes CASRDRGREKLFF.

This chain links TRBV7-8 with TRBJ1-5; D uncertain. The CDR3 loop spans 14 amino acids. Deletions cut 3 bases from V and 1 base from J, with 7 bases between. Germline V CDR1 and CDR2: SGHVS, FQNEAQ. CDR3 nucleotides: TGTGCCAGCAGCTTGGCGGGGAGCAATCAGCCCCAGCATTTT. Translation gives CASSLAGSNQPQHF.

This clone has just a few counts. The chain links TRBV19 to TRBJ1-5; D is perhaps TRBD1 (5 bases). The V end lost 6 bases, the J end lost 0 bases, and 15 bases lay between the germline ends. The CDR3 contains 16 residues. The germline V gene has CDR1 LNHDA and CDR2 SQIVND (reference sequence). The CDR3 sequence is CASSRTGSASNQPQHF. The CDR3 nucleotides read TGTGCCAGTAGCCGAACAGGAAGTGCTAGCAATCAGCCCCAGCATTTT. Drawing the rest from reference TRBV19 and TRBJ1-5, the complete variable domain is DGGITQSPKYLFRKEGQNVTLSCEQNLNHDAMYWYRQDPGQGLRLIYYSQIVNDFQKGDIAEGYSVSREKKESFPLTVTSAQKNPTAFYLCASSRTGSASNQPQHFGDGTRLSIL.

This clone occurred a few times. V is TRBV5-6 and J is TRBJ1-3; D possibly corresponds to TRBD1 (5 bases). V was clipped by 4 bases and J by 3 bases, with 11 bases between them. This CDR3 spans 14 amino acids. CDR1 and CDR2 from the germline V gene are SGHDT and YYEEEE. The DNA of the CDR3 is TGTGCCAGCAGCGGGGGGGTCATTGGAAACACCATATATTTT. It encodes CASSGGVIGNTIYF.

This chain links TRBV7-9 with TRBJ2-2; 10 bases are a match to TRBD2. The junction had 7 bases not matched to a gene; V was cut back by 5 bases and J by 4 bases. CDR1 and CDR2 (germline): SEHNR, FQNEAQ (reference sequence). This CDR3 spans 16 amino acids. The CDR3 here is CASSPPGTSVTGELFF. The CDR3 DNA sequence: TGTGCCAGCAGCCCGCCCGGGACTAGCGTCACCGGGGAGCTGTTTTTT. The complete variable domain, with remaining parts taken from reference TRBV7-9 and TRBJ2-2, reads DTGVSQNPRHKITKRGQNVTFRCDPISEHNRLYWYRQTLGQGPEFLTYFQNEAQLEKSRLLSDRFSAERPKGSFSTLEIQRTEQGDSAMYLCASSPPGTSVTGELFFGEGSRLTVL.

V usage is TRBV6-1 and J usage is TRBJ1-6; D remains unclear. The CDR3 length is 13 residues. Germline V gene sequence: CDR1 MNHNS, CDR2 SASEGT. The germline V and J ends were trimmed by 3 bases and 10 bases, with 10 bases remaining between them. CDR3: CASSEGRNSPLHF. CDR3 nucleotide sequence: TGTGCCAGCAGTGAGGGCAGGAACTCACCCCTCCACTTT.

The chain combines TRBV10-3 with TRBJ2-2, with 9 bases aligning to TRBD1. V lost 4 bases, J lost 2 bases, and 5 bases stayed unmatched. The CDR3 loop spans 16 amino acids. The germline V gene has CDR1 ENHRY and CDR2 SYGVKD. The CDR3 loop is CAISAGQGPNTGELFF. CDR3 sequence (DNA): TGTGCCATCAGTGCCGGACAGGGGCCTAACACCGGGGAGCTGTTTTTT.